What follows are 8 T cell receptor beta chains derived from one specimen sequenced in a study of cytomegalovirus exposure and HLA in healthy donors. It was with 60 Vbeta and 13 Jbeta primers that the PCR ran. Generated by immunoSEQ multiplex PCR, the TCRdb table keeps only in-frame clones and is missing some. This sample has approximately 170,000 clones, with roughly 79% found just once. What was sequenced was PBMCs. All receptors come from a woman aged 25-40 years in good health and CMV-seropositive.

CDR3 protein: CASRNPGSTEAFF. CDR3 DNA sequence: TGTGCCAGTAGGAACCCAGGGTCCACTGAAGCTTTCTTT. The chain recombines TRBV19 with TRBJ1-1; D possibly corresponds to TRBD1 (5 bases). The CDR3 is 13 residues long. Germline CDR1 is LNHDA and CDR2 is SQIVND (reference sequence). Trimming left V 6 bases short and J 4 bases short, with 12 bases between.

This clone turned up a few times. V gene TRBV30 combines with J gene TRBJ2-3; 15 bases match TRBD2. Trimming at V came to 2 bases and at J to 4 bases, leaving 4 bases not matched to a gene. This CDR3 is built from 16 residues. CDR1 and CDR2 from the germline V gene are GTSNPN and SVGIG (reference sequence). The CDR3 DNA reads as TGTGCCTGGAGTATGGGACTAGCGGGAGGAGCAGATACGCAGTATTTT. Its translation: CAWSMGLAGGADTQYF.

This sequence joins TRBV4-1 and TRBJ2-7; no clear D. The CDR3 runs 15 residues. V lost 0 bases, J lost 2 bases, and 11 bases lay in between. Germline V gene lookup returns CDR1 MGHRA and CDR2 YSYEKL. CDR3 nucleotides: TGCGCCAGCAGCCAAGAAACGGAGTCGCCCTACGAGCAGTACTTC. It encodes CASSQETESPYEQYF.

The V call is TRBV28, the J call TRBJ1-1; D remains unclear. The V end lost 4 bases, the J end lost 0 bases, and 9 bases lay between the germline ends. The CDR3 spans 14 residues. Germline lookup yields CDR1 MDHEN and CDR2 SYDVKM. This chain's CDR3 is CASSSGGVNTEAFF. The CDR3, as DNA: TGTGCCAGCAGTTCTGGCGGGGTGAACACTGAAGCTTTCTTT.

This clone was counted only a few times. The CDR3 sequence: CASQGYGGSFYNEQFF. In DNA, the CDR3 is TGTGCCAGCCAAGGTTACGGGGGGAGTTTTTACAATGAGCAGTTCTTC. This chain links TRBV7-2 with TRBJ2-1; the match to TRBD2 covers 7 bases. Germline values: CDR1 SGHTA, CDR2 FQGNSA. There are 16 residues in the CDR3. V lost 8 bases to trimming and J lost 4 bases; unmatched junction nucleotides: 14.

V and J are TRBV5-1 and TRBJ2-7; TRBD1 agrees at 10 bases. With V trimmed by 4 bases and J by 6 bases, 4 bases remained unmatched. Looked up from germline, CDR1 is SGHRS and CDR2 is YFSETQ. This CDR3 is 13 amino acids long. The CDR3 reads CASSAGTGVEQYF. In DNA, the CDR3 is TGCGCCAGCAGCGCCGGGACAGGGGTCGAGCAGTACTTC. Supplemented by reference TRBV5-1 and TRBJ2-7, the full variable domain reads KAGVTQTPRYLIKTRGQQVTLSCSPISGHRSVSWYQQTPGQGLQFLFEYFSETQRNKGNFPGRFSGRQFSNSRSEMNVSTLELGDSALYLCASSAGTGVEQYFGPGTRLTVT.

The table lists this clone with a count of one. The chain is built from TRBV27 and TRBJ2-1; 8 bases agree with TRBD2. J gave up 0 bases and V 6 bases, and 7 bases lay outside the gene matches. CDR1 is MNHEY, CDR2 SMNVEV, per germline (reference sequence). The CDR3 is 16 amino acids. The CDR3, as DNA: TGTGCCAGCAGCTTACTAGCGGTGGACTCCTACAATGAGCAGTTCTTC. This sequence encodes CASSLLAVDSYNEQFF.

To note about this clone: Other nucleotide sequences in the sample specify the same CDR3. This chain links TRBV7-9 with TRBJ1-6; D is undetermined. The germline V gene encodes CDR1 SEHNR and CDR2 FQNEAQ (reference sequence). This CDR3 spans 14 amino acids. The V end was cut by 5 bases, the J end by 7 bases, with 12 bases between. The DNA of the CDR3 is TGTGCCAGCAGCCCGGGGAATCCAAATTCACCCCTCCACTTT. This codes for CASSPGNPNSPLHF.